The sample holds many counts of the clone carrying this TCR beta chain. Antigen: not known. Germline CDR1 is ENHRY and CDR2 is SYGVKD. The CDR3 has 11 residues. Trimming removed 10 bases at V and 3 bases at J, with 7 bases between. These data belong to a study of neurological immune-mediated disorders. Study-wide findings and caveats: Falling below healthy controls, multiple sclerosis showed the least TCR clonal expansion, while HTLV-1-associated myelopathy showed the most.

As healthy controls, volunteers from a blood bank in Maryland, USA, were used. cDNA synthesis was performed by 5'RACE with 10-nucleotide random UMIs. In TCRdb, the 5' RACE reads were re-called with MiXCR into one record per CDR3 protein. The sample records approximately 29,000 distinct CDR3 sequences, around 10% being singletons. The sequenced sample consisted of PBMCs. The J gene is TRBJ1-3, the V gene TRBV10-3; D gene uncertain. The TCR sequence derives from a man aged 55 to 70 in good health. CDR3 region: CANSYGNTIYF. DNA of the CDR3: TGTGCCAATTCTTATGGAAACACCATATATTTT.